This T cell receptor (beta chain) was identified during a study of control samples from healthy donors and cancer patients. Assay: immunoSEQ multiplex PCR; the TCRdb copy retains only in-frame clones and omits some. The sample has around 97,000 clones, approximately 90% seen once. The length of the CDR3 is 15 residues. V was shortened by 2 bases and J by 0 bases, with 10 bases between the two germline ends. Germline-derived CDR1 and CDR2 are SEHNR and FQNEAQ (reference sequence). The sequence derives from a man aged 60 to 69 with lung cancer. The sequencing input was PBMCs. The chain uses TRBV7-9 and TRBJ1-1; D is possibly TRBD1 (6 bases). The CDR3 protein is CASSLRQVVNTEAFF. The CDR3 DNA reads TGTGCCAGCAGCTTACGACAGGTTGTGAACACTGAAGCTTTCTTT.